These T cell receptor beta chains were read from a single sample in a study of a mutant IDH1 vaccine in newly diagnosed glioma. For these receptors, no antigen is known. The assay was immunoSEQ multiplex PCR, and TCRdb's table has in-frame clones only and misses some. The sample has tens of thousands of clones, about 81% seen once; the top ten hold about 4%. Material: PBMCs, obtained from a glioma patient whose treatment included an IDH1 peptide vaccine. All receptors come from a woman in her 30s with glioma. Some clones in this sample may be carry-over from other donors' samples. Both conserved end residues are part of each CDR3. A D gene is named only where the DNA matches it firmly. Clone sizes are given selectively: once, few, many, or a class where the clone is expanded.

v_gene,j_gene,abundance,d_gene,CDR3nt,CDR3aa
TRBV5-1,TRBJ1-2,few,-,TGCGCCAGCAGCCCGGAGGGGGAGCGGGGGAATTACTATGGCTACACCTTC,CASSPEGERGNYYGYTF
TRBV19,TRBJ1-1,-,-,TGTGCCAGTAGTTTCACAGGGAACACTGAAGCTTTCTTT,CASSFTGNTEAFF
TRBV30,TRBJ1-5,few,-,TGTGCCTGTGGAGAGGGGGGCAATCAGCCCCAGCATTTT,CACGEGGNQPQHF
TRBV28,TRBJ2-7,once,-,TGTGCCAGCAGTTTGTCCTCCTACGAGCAGTACTTC,CASSLSSYEQYF
TRBV10-1,TRBJ2-3,-,-,TGCGCCAGCAGTGAAGGCAGCACGCAGTATTTT,CASSEGSTQYF
TRBV7-2,TRBJ2-7,-,-,TGTGCCAGCAGCCAGATAGCGGTCTCCTACGAGCAGTACTTC,CASSQIAVSYEQYF
TRBV27,TRBJ2-1,-,TRBD2,TGTGCCAGCAGTTTATCGGCGGGAGAAAGGTACAATGAGCAGTTCTTC,CASSLSAGERYNEQFF
TRBV27,TRBJ2-7,-,-,TGTGCCAGCAGTCCCAGAGCGGAATACGAGCAGTACTTC,CASSPRAEYEQYF
TRBV28,TRBJ2-7,-,-,TGTGCCAGCAGTTGGGTGGGGGGCTACGAGCAGTACTTC,CASSWVGGYEQYF
TRBV5-4,TRBJ2-7,-,-,TGTGCCAGCAGCTTGGAGGGCGAGCAGTACTTC,CASSLEGEQYF
TRBV19,TRBJ1-1,-,-,TGTGCCAGTAGTATGGGGGCCCCTGAAGCTTTCTTT,CASSMGAPEAFF
TRBV19,TRBJ1-1,-,-,TGTGCCAGTAGTATAGTCCTTAACACTGAAGCTTTCTTT,CASSIVLNTEAFF
TRBV19,TRBJ1-1,-,-,TGTGCCAGTAGAGCGGGAAGGGGGAACACTGAAGCTTTCTTT,CASRAGRGNTEAFF
TRBV30,TRBJ2-2,-,-,TGTGCCTGGAGTGTATTGGGGGCCGGGGAGCTGTTTTTT,CAWSVLGAGELFF
TRBV9,TRBJ2-7,-,-,TGTGCCAGCAGCGTCTCAGCGGGCCACTCCTACGAGCAGTACTTC,CASSVSAGHSYEQYF
TRBV30,TRBJ2-7,-,TRBD1,TGTGCCTGGGGACAGGGGGCGGGTGAGCAGTACTTC,CAWGQGAGEQYF
TRBV5-5,TRBJ1-1,-,-,TGTGCCAGCAGCTTGGCACTTCAGAACACTGAAGCTTTCTTT,CASSLALQNTEAFF
TRBV19,TRBJ2-7,-,TRBD1,TGTGCCAGTACCGGACAGGGGAACTACGAGCAGTACTTC,CASTGQGNYEQYF
TRBV28,TRBJ2-5,-,-,TGTGCCAGCAGTTTGTTACGACTAGGGGAAGAGACCCAGTACTTC,CASSLLRLGEETQYF
TRBV5-1,TRBJ1-1,few,TRBD1,TGCGCCAGCAGCCCTGGTCAGGGGGGCACTGAAGCTTTCTTT,CASSPGQGGTEAFF
TRBV2,TRBJ1-4,-,-,TGTGCCAGCATGGGTGCACGGGCACCTGGTGAAAAACTGTTTTTT,CASMGARAPGEKLFF
TRBV9,TRBJ1-4,-,TRBD1,TGTGCCAGCGCACCAGGGGGGTCTGGAAAACTGTTTTTT,CASAPGGSGKLFF
TRBV27,TRBJ2-5,-,TRBD2,TGTGCCAGCAAGACTAGCGGGAGTTCGCAGACCCAGTACTTC,CASKTSGSSQTQYF
TRBV7-8,TRBJ1-2,-,-,TGTGCCAGCAGCTTAGGAGGGGCGGGATATGGCTACACCTTC,CASSLGGAGYGYTF
TRBV15,TRBJ2-1,once,TRBD1,TGTGCCACCAGCAGAGACCGGGACAGGGCGATGAGTGAGCAGTTCTTC,CATSRDRDRAMSEQFF
TRBV13,TRBJ2-5,once,TRBD2,TGTGCCAGCAGCTCACTTCAGGGACTAGAGTACTTC,CASSSLQGLEYF
TRBV5-4,TRBJ2-7,-,-,TGTGCCGAGCGGGCATGGCTGGGCTATCTCTTTCCGTACGAGCAGTACTTC,CAERAWLGYLFPYEQYF
TRBV5-5,TRBJ2-5,-,TRBD1,TGTGCCAGCAGCTTGGAGGACAGGGGGCTGAAGACCCAGTACTTC,CASSLEDRGLKTQYF
TRBV10-1,TRBJ2-5,-,TRBD2,TGCGCCAGCAGTGAAACCCTAGCGGGAGAACAAGAGACCCAGTACTTC,CASSETLAGEQETQYF
TRBV5-5,TRBJ1-5,-,TRBD1,TGTGCCAGCAGCTTTACAGGGGGCGGGGGCAATCAGCCCCAGCATTTT,CASSFTGGGGNQPQHF
TRBV5-6,TRBJ2-2,-,TRBD2,TGTGCCAGCAGCTCCGGGACTATGGGCAGCGGGGAGCTGTTTTTT,CASSSGTMGSGELFF
TRBV4-1,TRBJ2-7,once,-,TGCGCCAGCAGCCAATTTGACAGACCGTCCTACGAGCAGTACTTC,CASSQFDRPSYEQYF
TRBV28,TRBJ1-2,-,-,TGTGCCAGCTCACTCGCGGATCACAGCCGGAACTATGGCTACACCTTC,CASSLADHSRNYGYTF